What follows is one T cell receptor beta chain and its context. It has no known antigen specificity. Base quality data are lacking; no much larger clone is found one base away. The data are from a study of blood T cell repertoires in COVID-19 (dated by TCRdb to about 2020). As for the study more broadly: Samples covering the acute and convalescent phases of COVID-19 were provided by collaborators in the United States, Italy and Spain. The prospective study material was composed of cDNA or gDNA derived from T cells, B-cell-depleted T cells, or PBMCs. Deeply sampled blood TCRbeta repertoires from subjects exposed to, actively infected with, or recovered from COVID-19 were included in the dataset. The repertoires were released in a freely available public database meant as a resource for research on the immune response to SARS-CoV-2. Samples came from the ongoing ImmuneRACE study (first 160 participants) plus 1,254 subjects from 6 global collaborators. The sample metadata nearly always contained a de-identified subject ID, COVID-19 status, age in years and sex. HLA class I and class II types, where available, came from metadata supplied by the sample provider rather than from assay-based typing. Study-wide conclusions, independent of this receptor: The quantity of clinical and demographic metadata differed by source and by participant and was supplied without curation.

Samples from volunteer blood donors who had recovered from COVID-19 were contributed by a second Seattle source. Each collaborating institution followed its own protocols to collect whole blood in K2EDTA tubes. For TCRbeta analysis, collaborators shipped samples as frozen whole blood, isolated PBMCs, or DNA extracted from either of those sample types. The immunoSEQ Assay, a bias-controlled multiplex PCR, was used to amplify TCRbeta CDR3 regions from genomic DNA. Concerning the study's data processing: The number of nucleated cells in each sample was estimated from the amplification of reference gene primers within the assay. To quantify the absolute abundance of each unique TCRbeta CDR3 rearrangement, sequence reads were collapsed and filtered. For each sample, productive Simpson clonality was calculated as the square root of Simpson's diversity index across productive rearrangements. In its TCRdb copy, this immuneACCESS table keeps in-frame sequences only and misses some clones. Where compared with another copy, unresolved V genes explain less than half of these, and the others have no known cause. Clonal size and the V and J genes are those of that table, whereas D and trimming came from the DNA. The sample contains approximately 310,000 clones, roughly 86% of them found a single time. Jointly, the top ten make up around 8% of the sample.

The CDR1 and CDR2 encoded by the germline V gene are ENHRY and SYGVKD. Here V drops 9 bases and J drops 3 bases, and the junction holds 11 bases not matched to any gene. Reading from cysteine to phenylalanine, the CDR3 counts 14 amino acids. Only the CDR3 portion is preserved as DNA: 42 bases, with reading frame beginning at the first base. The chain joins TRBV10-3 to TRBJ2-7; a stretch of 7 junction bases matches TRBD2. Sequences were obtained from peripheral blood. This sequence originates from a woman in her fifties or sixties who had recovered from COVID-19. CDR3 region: CAMGTTSSIYEQYF. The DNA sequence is TGTGCCATGGGGACTACCTCGAGTATCTACGAGCAGTACTTC.